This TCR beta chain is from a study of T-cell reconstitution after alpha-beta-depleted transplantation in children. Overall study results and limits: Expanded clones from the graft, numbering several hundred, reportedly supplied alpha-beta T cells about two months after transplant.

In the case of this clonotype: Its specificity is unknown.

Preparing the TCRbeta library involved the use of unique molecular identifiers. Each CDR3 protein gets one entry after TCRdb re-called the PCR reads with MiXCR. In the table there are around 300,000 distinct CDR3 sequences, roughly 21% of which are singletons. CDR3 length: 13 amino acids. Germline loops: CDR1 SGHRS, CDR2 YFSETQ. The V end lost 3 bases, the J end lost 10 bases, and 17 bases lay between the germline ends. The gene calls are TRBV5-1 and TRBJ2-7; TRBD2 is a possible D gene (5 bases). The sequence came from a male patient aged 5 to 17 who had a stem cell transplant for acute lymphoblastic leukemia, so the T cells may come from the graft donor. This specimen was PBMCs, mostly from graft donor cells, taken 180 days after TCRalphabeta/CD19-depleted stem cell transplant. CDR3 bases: TGCGCCAGCAGCTCGCTTACCCGGGATACCCAGTACTTC. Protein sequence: CASSSLTRDTQYF.